Listed here are 7 T cell receptor beta chains from one sample, sequenced in a study of T cell responses to AZD1222 COVID-19 vaccine. Only in-frame clones appear in the TCRdb table, and some are missing; sequencing was by immunoSEQ multiplex PCR. The repertoire holds about 140,000 clones, with around nine tenths as singletons. The sample was peripheral blood, taken 28 days after the second AZD1222 dose. The receptor source for this set is an adult who received the AZD1222 COVID-19 vaccine.

The V and J genes are TRBV6-5 and TRBJ2-1; 7 positions match TRBD2. This CDR3 comprises 12 residues. Germline CDR1 reads MNHEY; CDR2 reads SVGAGI. J lost 9 bases, V lost 11 bases, and 10 bases had no gene match. CDR3 residues: CASQRWGGEQFF. CDR3 sequence (DNA): TGTGCCTCCCAGAGGTGGGGGGGTGAGCAGTTCTTC.

This clone was counted a few times. V is TRBV5-4 and J is TRBJ2-7; D possibly uses TRBD1 or TRBD2 (6 bases each). CDR1 and CDR2 (germline): SGHNT, YYREEE (reference sequence). The germline V and J ends were trimmed by 4 bases and 6 bases, with 17 bases remaining between them. This CDR3 spans 14 amino acids. CDR3 coding DNA: TGTGCCAGCAGCCGGGACGACCGGGGGCCCGAGCAGTACTTC. This translates into CASSRDDRGPEQYF.

This clone showed up just a few times. This chain connects TRBV4-1 to TRBJ2-1, with 9 bases that match TRBD2. This CDR3 spans 15 amino acids. Germline assignment: CDR1 MGHRA and CDR2 YSYEKL. V lost 2 bases and J lost 2; bases outside the gene matches: 1. The CDR3 DNA is TGCGCCAGCAGCCAATTAGCGGGGGCCTACAATGAGCAGTTCTTC. Translating gives CASSQLAGAYNEQFF.

The chain carries TRBV7-6 and TRBJ2-5; 9 bases are a match to TRBD2. Germline loops: CDR1 SGHVS, CDR2 FNYEAQ. The CDR3 runs to 15 residues. V trimming: 4 bases; J trimming: 2 bases; junction bases outside the gene matches: 5. CDR3 region: CASSSQTSGQETQYF. The CDR3 nucleotides are TGTGCCAGCAGCTCTCAGACTAGCGGTCAAGAGACCCAGTACTTC.

In this sample, this clone turned up a few times. The chain is built from TRBV19 and TRBJ2-4, with 9 positions matching TRBD1. There are 13 residues in the CDR3. Germline loops: CDR1 LNHDA, CDR2 SQIVND (reference sequence). V trimming: 7 bases; J trimming: 8 bases; junction bases outside the gene matches: 6. The CDR3 nucleotides read TGTGCCAGTAATCAACAGGGGGCTGACATTCAGTACTTC. Translation gives CASNQQGADIQYF.

The rearrangement uses TRBV28 and TRBJ1-1; tentative D call: TRBD1 (6 bases). Germline loops: CDR1 MDHEN, CDR2 SYDVKM. The V and J ends lost 6 bases and 1 base respectively, with 18 bases between them. The CDR3 covers 16 residues. CDR3 bases: TGTGCCAGCAGCCGCCAACAGGGAGATGGGAACACTGAAGCTTTCTTT. This codes for CASSRQQGDGNTEAFF.

The chain combines TRBV6-5 with TRBJ1-1, with 7 bases identical to TRBD1. The CDR3 has 12 amino acids. V shed 8 bases and J 11 bases; nucleotides not matched to a gene: 11. The germline V gene encodes CDR1 MNHEY and CDR2 SVGAGI. This chain's CDR3 is CASGGGAPVAFF. Here the CDR3 DNA reads TGTGCCAGCGGAGGGGGCGCGCCGGTGGCTTTCTTT.